Shown below are 16 T cell receptor beta chains from a single sample sequenced in a study of T cell changes during pregnancy in multiple sclerosis. TCRdb's copy holds only in-frame clones and misses some; the assay was immunoSEQ multiplex PCR. Here the sample spans about 79,000 clones, 93% being singletons. This sample comprised peripheral blood, obtained in the second trimester of pregnancy. All receptors derive from a female donor in good health, enrolled as a control in a pregnancy study.

The sample holds one count of this clone. This chain connects TRBV19 to TRBJ1-1, with D possibly being TRBD1 (5 bases). The germline V gene has CDR1 LNHDA and CDR2 SQIVND (reference sequence). This CDR3 region has 15 residues. V was trimmed by 4 bases and J by 3 bases, leaving 15 bases between them. The CDR3 region has the DNA TGTGCCAGTAGTACCCGACAGTTCCCTTACACTGAAGCTTTCTTT. Its protein product is CASSTRQFPYTEAFF.

In its sample, this clone was seen once. The CDR3, as DNA: TGCGCCAGCAGCCAATTAGACAGGACGAACACTGAAGCTTTCTTT. Its protein is CASSQLDRTNTEAFF. This sequence joins TRBV4-3 and TRBJ1-1, with D maybe TRBD1 (6 bases). Per the germline V gene, CDR1 is LGHNA and CDR2 is YSLEER. The CDR3 sequence is 15 residues long. Trimming stripped 2 bases from V and 1 base from J, with 11 bases between.

The V call is TRBV5-4, the J call TRBJ1-1; D is undetermined. Germline lookup yields CDR1 SGHNT and CDR2 YYREEE (reference sequence). The CDR3 totals 16 residues. Trimming left V 0 bases short and J 1 base short, with 13 bases between. The CDR3 nucleotides read TGTGCCAGCAGCTTGGGGGCCCTTACACGGAACACTGAAGCTTTCTTT. This gives the protein CASSLGALTRNTEAFF.

The rearrangement links TRBV5-8 to TRBJ1-3; D unresolved. CDR1 and CDR2 from the germline V gene are SGHTS and YDEGEE. The ends were cut back, 0 bases at V and 0 bases at J, with 7 bases in the middle. The CDR3 totals 15 residues. CDR3 bases: TGTGCCAGCAGCTTGGGGGAGATCTCTGGAAACACCATATATTTT. It is translated as CASSLGEISGNTIYF.

V is TRBV7-3 and J is TRBJ1-2; D possibly corresponds to TRBD1 (5 bases). The V gene's germline CDR1 is SGHTA and CDR2 FQGTGA. The length of the CDR3 is 15 residues. Deletions cut 1 base from V and 5 bases from J, with 14 bases between. The CDR3 nucleotides read TGTGCCAGCAGCTTAAGGGCAGGGCCATTATATGGCTACACCTTC. Its protein product is CASSLRAGPLYGYTF. The complete variable domain, with remaining parts taken from reference TRBV7-3 and TRBJ1-2, reads GAGVSQTPSNKVTEKGKYVELRCDPISGHTALYWYRQSLGQGPEFLIYFQGTGAADDSGLPNDRFFAVRPEGSVSTLKIQRTERGDSAVYLCASSLRAGPLYGYTFGSGTRLTVV.

The CDR3 reads CASSEGPNRGQNIQYF. CDR3 in DNA: TGTGCCAGCAGTGAGGGCCCTAACAGGGGACAAAACATTCAGTACTTC. The chain has TRBV2 and TRBJ2-4; 7 bases map to TRBD1. J was trimmed by 5 bases and V by 3 bases; bases with no gene match: 10. CDR1 and CDR2 from the germline V gene are SNHLY and FYNNEI. The CDR3 spans 16 residues.

This rearrangement joins TRBV7-2 to TRBJ1-1; D not resolved. The CDR3 runs 15 residues. V lost 0 bases and J lost 5, with 13 bases in between. Germline CDR1 reads SGHTA; CDR2 reads FQGNSA. The CDR3 bases are TGTGCCAGCAGCTTAGCCTTCTCCGGAGAGACTGAAGCTTTCTTT. Amino acid sequence: CASSLAFSGETEAFF.

The gene calls are TRBV11-3 and TRBJ2-3; the D gene is possibly TRBD2 (6 bases). Trimming pared 3 bases from V and 4 bases from J, leaving 11 bases between. The germline gives CDR1 SGHNT, CDR2 YENEEA. The length of the CDR3 is 14 residues. CDR3 protein: CASSLAAGSDTQYF. The CDR3 nucleotides read TGTGCCAGCAGCTTGGCTGCGGGGTCAGATACGCAGTATTTT.

The chain carries TRBV6-6 and TRBJ1-5; D unresolved. V was shortened by 0 bases and J by 1 base, with 10 bases between the two germline ends. The CDR3 spans 16 residues. The germline V gene encodes CDR1 MNHNY and CDR2 SVGAGI (reference sequence). The CDR3 loop reads CASSYSRTVSNQPQHF. The CDR3 coding sequence is TGTGCCAGCAGTTACTCGAGAACGGTCAGCAATCAGCCCCAGCATTTT.

The chain joins TRBV7-2 to TRBJ1-1; D unresolved. The CDR3 length is 15 residues. Germline values: CDR1 SGHTA, CDR2 FQGNSA. The V end lost 5 bases, the J end lost 0 bases, and 13 bases lay between the germline ends. This chain's CDR3 is CASSVGRVMNTEAFF. The CDR3 nucleotides are TGTGCCAGCAGCGTTGGCCGGGTCATGAACACTGAAGCTTTCTTT. The entire variable domain, with the rest obtained from reference TRBV7-2 and TRBJ1-1, is as follows: GAGVSQSPSNKVTEKGKDVELRCDPISGHTALYWYRQSLGQGLEFLIYFQGNSAPDKSGLPSDRFSAERTGGSVSTLTIQRTQQEDSAVYLCASSVGRVMNTEAFFGQGTRLTVV.

The rearrangement links TRBV27 to TRBJ2-1; 10 nucleotides match TRBD2. The CDR3 runs 16 residues. Germline CDR1 is MNHEY and CDR2 is SMNVEV (reference sequence). V dropped 0 bases and J dropped 9; count of bases not matched to a gene: 8. The CDR3 loop reads CASSLSSSGGRGEQFF. The CDR3 DNA reads as TGTGCCAGCAGTTTATCCTCTAGCGGGGGACGGGGTGAGCAGTTCTTC.

About this clone itself: Other DNA sequences within the sample encode an identical CDR3. This chain links TRBV9 with TRBJ2-7; 7 positions agree with TRBD1. This CDR3 has 15 residues. Looked up from germline, CDR1 is SGDLS and CDR2 is YYNGEE. V lost 0 bases, J lost 4 bases, and 7 bases stayed unmatched. Written as DNA, the CDR3 is TGTGCCAGCAGCGTAGCCCCAGGGGGTGGGTACGAGCAGTACTTC. This gives the protein CASSVAPGGGYEQYF. Full variable domain (missing parts from reference TRBV9 and TRBJ2-7): DSGVTQTPKHLITATGQRVTLRCSPRSGDLSVYWYQQSLDQGLQFLIQYYNGEERAKGNILERFSAQQFPDLHSELNLSSLELGDSALYFCASSVAPGGGYEQYFGPGTRLTVT.

V usage is TRBV4-3 and J usage is TRBJ1-4; 7 bases fit TRBD1. Germline-derived CDR1 and CDR2 are LGHNA and YSLEER. V lost 4 bases and J lost 3; bases outside the gene matches: 11. This CDR3 contains 17 residues. The CDR3 DNA reads as TGCGCCAGCAGCCGTTTGCTCCTCGGGACAGCTAATGAAAAACTGTTTTTT. This sequence encodes CASSRLLLGTANEKLFF.

This chain links TRBV30 with TRBJ2-3; possibly TRBD2 for D (5 bases). This CDR3 comprises 15 residues. CDR1 is GTSNPN, CDR2 SVGIG, per germline (reference sequence). V dropped 1 base and J dropped 0 bases, with 11 bases sitting between them. For the CDR3, the DNA is TGTGCCTGGAGTGACGGGGTCAAAAGCACAGATACGCAGTATTTT. This gives the protein CAWSDGVKSTDTQYF.

The rearrangement joins TRBV4-3 to TRBJ2-5; TRBD2 matches at 14 bases. The CDR3 runs to 17 residues. V lost 0 bases to trimming and J lost 3 bases; unmatched junction nucleotides: 3. The germline CDR1 and CDR2 sequences are LGHNA and YSLEER. CDR3 sequence: CASSQDVGLAGEETQYF. The CDR3 nucleotides are TGCGCCAGCAGCCAAGATGTGGGACTAGCGGGGGAAGAGACCCAGTACTTC.

The gene calls are TRBV4-1 and TRBJ1-3; D gene ambiguous. Looked up from germline, CDR1 is MGHRA and CDR2 is YSYEKL. Trimming left V 6 bases short and J 0 bases short, with 12 bases between. The CDR3 spans 15 residues. The chain's CDR3 is CASRRQHLSGNTIYF. CDR3 nucleotides: TGCGCCAGCAGGCGACAACACCTCTCTGGAAACACCATATATTTT.